A selection of T cell receptor beta chains follows, all from one sample in a study of T-cell memory formation after mild COVID-19. TCRdb independently ran MiXCR on the 5' RACE reads; one entry per CDR3 protein. The data hold around 250,000 distinct CDR3 sequences, with roughly 17% observed a single time. The material sequenced was PBMCs or a T cell subset sorted from them (not recorded which). These receptors were collected from a man between 18 and 29 years old who had mild COVID-19 (a few samples of this study predate the infection). Cell type and time point are not known. CDR3s include the opening cysteine and the closing phenylalanine or tryptophan. A D gene is named only where the DNA matches it firmly. Rows give clone size only sometimes, using once, few, many, or a class for an expanded clone.

abundance: many
j_gene: TRBJ2-1
d_gene: TRBD1
v_gene: TRBV7-2
CDR3aa: CASSLAMAGGYNEQFF
CDR3nt: TGTGCCAGCAGCTTAGCGATGGCAGGGGGCTACAATGAGCAGTTCTTC

abundance: large
j_gene: TRBJ1-3
d_gene: -
v_gene: TRBV20-1
CDR3aa: CSARGNTIYF
CDR3nt: TGCAGTGCTCGTGGAAACACCATATATTTT

abundance: few
j_gene: TRBJ2-5
d_gene: TRBD2
v_gene: TRBV7-7
CDR3aa: CASSLAGRGETQYF
CDR3nt: TGTGCTAGCAGCTTAGCAGGGAGGGGAGAGACCCAGTACTTC

abundance: -
j_gene: TRBJ2-3
d_gene: -
v_gene: TRBV11-2
CDR3aa: CASSRSGPIADTQYF
CDR3nt: TGTGCCAGCAGCCGTTCCGGACCAATCGCAGATACGCAGTATTTT

abundance: -
j_gene: TRBJ2-1
d_gene: -
v_gene: TRBV30
CDR3aa: CAYWRGTSNEQFF
CDR3nt: TGTGCCTACTGGCGGGGGACAAGTAATGAGCAGTTCTTC

abundance: few
j_gene: TRBJ2-6
d_gene: TRBD1
v_gene: TRBV19
CDR3aa: CASSRDRLGSGANVLTF
CDR3nt: TGTGCCAGTAGTCGGGACAGGCTCGGCTCTGGGGCCAACGTCCTGACTTTC

abundance: few
j_gene: TRBJ1-2
d_gene: TRBD1
v_gene: TRBV7-2
CDR3aa: CASSSGGTPVGYTF
CDR3nt: TGTGCCAGCAGCTCAGGGGGCACCCCTGTAGGCTACACCTTC

abundance: -
j_gene: TRBJ1-1
d_gene: -
v_gene: TRBV11-2
CDR3aa: CASTGPTGAAFF
CDR3nt: TGTGCCAGCACTGGACCCACAGGTGCCGCTTTCTTT

abundance: -
j_gene: TRBJ2-3
d_gene: -
v_gene: TRBV4-2
CDR3aa: CASSPGAGRDTQYF
CDR3nt: TGTGCCAGCAGCCCAGGTGCGGGGAGGGATACGCAGTATTTT

abundance: few
j_gene: TRBJ1-1
d_gene: -
v_gene: TRBV12-3/TRBV12-4
CDR3aa: CASSELGGRPGAFF
CDR3nt: TGTGCCAGCAGTGAACTTGGGGGGAGACCTGGAGCTTTCTTT

abundance: few
j_gene: TRBJ1-2
d_gene: TRBD1
v_gene: TRBV6-2/TRBV6-3
CDR3aa: CASSPVDRDGYTF
CDR3nt: TGTGCCAGCAGTCCAGTGGACAGGGATGGCTACACCTTC

abundance: -
j_gene: TRBJ1-4
d_gene: -
v_gene: TRBV12-3/TRBV12-4
CDR3aa: CASSLGRREKLFF
CDR3nt: TGTGCCAGCAGTTTAGGTCGGCGGGAAAAACTGTTTTTT

abundance: -
j_gene: TRBJ1-2
d_gene: TRBD1
v_gene: TRBV5-1
CDR3aa: CASSGTGLRSYGYTF
CDR3nt: TGCGCCAGCAGCGGGACAGGGCTTCGCTCCTATGGCTACACCTTC

abundance: -
j_gene: TRBJ2-7
d_gene: TRBD2
v_gene: TRBV11-2
CDR3aa: CASSFVAGGPDEQYF
CDR3nt: TGTGCCAGCAGCTTTGTAGCGGGGGGGCCGGACGAGCAGTACTTC

abundance: -
j_gene: TRBJ2-5
d_gene: -
v_gene: TRBV24-1
CDR3aa: CATSGGNQETQYF
CDR3nt: TGTGCCACCAGTGGTGGGAACCAAGAGACCCAGTACTTC

abundance: -
j_gene: TRBJ1-6
d_gene: TRBD1
v_gene: TRBV6-5
CDR3aa: CASSPLDRGNSPLHF
CDR3nt: TGTGCCAGCAGTCCATTGGACAGGGGTAATTCACCCCTCCACTTT

abundance: few
j_gene: TRBJ2-7
d_gene: -
v_gene: TRBV7-9
CDR3aa: CASSFKYEQYF
CDR3nt: TGTGCCAGCAGCTTTAAATACGAGCAGTACTTC

abundance: many
j_gene: TRBJ1-2
d_gene: TRBD1
v_gene: TRBV15
CDR3aa: CATRFQGAIRYTF
CDR3nt: TGTGCCACCCGATTCCAGGGGGCTATACGCTACACCTTC

abundance: few
j_gene: TRBJ1-5
d_gene: -
v_gene: TRBV6-2/TRBV6-3
CDR3aa: CASSDTGGHQPQHF
CDR3nt: TGTGCCAGCAGCGACACGGGGGGTCATCAGCCCCAGCATTTT

abundance: few
j_gene: TRBJ2-5
d_gene: -
v_gene: TRBV12-3/TRBV12-4
CDR3aa: CASSSFTSSQETQYF
CDR3nt: TGTGCCAGCAGTTCATTCACTAGCTCCCAAGAGACCCAGTACTTC

abundance: few
j_gene: TRBJ1-1
d_gene: -
v_gene: TRBV18
CDR3aa: CASSPGPFPNTEAFF
CDR3nt: TGTGCCAGCTCCCCCGGGCCCTTTCCGAACACTGAAGCTTTCTTT

abundance: few
j_gene: TRBJ2-1
d_gene: TRBD2
v_gene: TRBV7-2
CDR3aa: CASSLYSGGFNEQFF
CDR3nt: TGTGCCAGCAGCTTATATAGCGGGGGGTTCAATGAGCAGTTCTTC

abundance: -
j_gene: TRBJ2-3
d_gene: -
v_gene: TRBV4-3
CDR3aa: CASSQDGAVSTDTQYF
CDR3nt: TGCGCCAGCAGCCAAGATGGAGCCGTCAGCACAGATACGCAGTATTTT

abundance: -
j_gene: TRBJ2-4
d_gene: -
v_gene: TRBV7-9
CDR3aa: CASSGPHRQGIQYF
CDR3nt: TGTGCCAGCAGCGGGCCACACCGGCAGGGCATTCAGTACTTC

abundance: few
j_gene: TRBJ2-5
d_gene: TRBD2
v_gene: TRBV5-1
CDR3aa: CASSDSSGGAQETQYF
CDR3nt: TGCGCCAGCAGCGACTCTAGCGGGGGGGCCCAAGAGACCCAGTACTTC

abundance: once
j_gene: TRBJ2-3
d_gene: TRBD2
v_gene: TRBV5-6
CDR3aa: CASSLLTSGSTDTQYF
CDR3nt: TGTGCCAGCAGCTTGTTGACTAGCGGCTCCACAGATACGCAGTATTTT

abundance: -
j_gene: TRBJ1-5
d_gene: -
v_gene: TRBV5-5
CDR3aa: CASSSDSNQPQHF
CDR3nt: TGTGCCAGCAGCAGTGACAGCAATCAGCCCCAGCATTTT

abundance: -
j_gene: TRBJ1-5
d_gene: -
v_gene: TRBV7-9
CDR3aa: CASSPASSNQPQHF
CDR3nt: TGTGCCAGCAGCCCAGCGAGTAGCAATCAGCCCCAGCATTTT

abundance: few
j_gene: TRBJ1-1
d_gene: -
v_gene: TRBV11-2
CDR3aa: CASSLDLTGEAFF
CDR3nt: TGTGCCAGCAGCTTAGATTTAACGGGCGAAGCTTTCTTT